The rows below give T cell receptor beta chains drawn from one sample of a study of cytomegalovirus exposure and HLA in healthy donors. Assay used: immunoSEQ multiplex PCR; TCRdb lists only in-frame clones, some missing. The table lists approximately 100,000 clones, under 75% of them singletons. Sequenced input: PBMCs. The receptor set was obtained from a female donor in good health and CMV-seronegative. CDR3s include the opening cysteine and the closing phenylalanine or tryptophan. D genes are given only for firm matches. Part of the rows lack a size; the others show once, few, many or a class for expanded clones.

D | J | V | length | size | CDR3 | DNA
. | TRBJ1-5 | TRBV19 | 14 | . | CAQRGMGSNQPQHF | TGTGCCCAGAGGGGGATGGGGAGCAATCAGCCCCAGCATTTT
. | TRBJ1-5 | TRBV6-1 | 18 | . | CASSERIRVRGTNQPQHF | TGTGCCAGCAGTGAAAGGATTCGGGTCAGGGGCACCAATCAGCCCCAGCATTTT
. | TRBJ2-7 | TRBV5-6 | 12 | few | CASSLTSYEQYF | TGTGCCAGCAGCCTTACTAGCTACGAGCAGTACTTC
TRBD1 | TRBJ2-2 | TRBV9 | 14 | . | CASRGQGNTGELFF | TGTGCCAGCAGGGGACAGGGGAACACCGGGGAGCTGTTTTTT
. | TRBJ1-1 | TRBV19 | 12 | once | CASSAKTTEAFF | TGTGCCAGTAGTGCGAAGACAACTGAAGCTTTCTTT
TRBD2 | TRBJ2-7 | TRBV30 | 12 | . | CAWTGGRARQYF | TGTGCCTGGACTGGCGGGAGGGCCAGGCAGTACTTC
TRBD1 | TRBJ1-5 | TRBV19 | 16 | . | CASSPGTGGLWQPQHF | TGTGCCAGTAGTCCCGGGACAGGGGGTCTCTGGCAGCCCCAGCATTTT
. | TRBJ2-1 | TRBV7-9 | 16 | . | CASSPPTGLGYNEQFF | TGTGCCAGCAGCCCCCCAACAGGGTTAGGGTACAATGAGCAGTTCTTC
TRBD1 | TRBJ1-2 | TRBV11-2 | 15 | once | CASSPGYRGNYGYTF | TGTGCCAGCAGCCCCGGTTACAGGGGGAACTATGGCTACACCTTC
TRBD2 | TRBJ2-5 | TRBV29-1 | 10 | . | CSVELAGPYF | TGCAGCGTTGAACTAGCGGGGCCATACTTC
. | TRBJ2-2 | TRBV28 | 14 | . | CASSSPVVIGELFF | TGTGCCAGCAGTTCCCCCGTAGTGATCGGGGAGCTGTTTTTT
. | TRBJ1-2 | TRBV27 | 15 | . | CASSLIHGLNGGYTF | TGTGCCAGCAGTTTAATCCATGGCCTAAACGGGGGCTACACCTTC
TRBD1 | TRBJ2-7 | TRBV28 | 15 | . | CASRSPGQGAYEQYF | TGTGCCAGCAGGTCTCCGGGACAGGGGGCCTACGAGCAGTACTTC
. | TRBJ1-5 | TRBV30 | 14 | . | CAWSGALLNQPQHF | TGTGCCTGGAGTGGGGCCCTACTCAATCAGCCCCAGCATTTT
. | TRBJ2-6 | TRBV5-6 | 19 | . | CASSLGFTGSLSGANVLTF | TGTGCCAGCAGCTTGGGGTTTACGGGATCCCTCTCTGGGGCCAACGTCCTGACTTTC
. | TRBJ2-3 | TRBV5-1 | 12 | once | CASSLSVDTQYF | TGCGCCAGCAGCTTGTCCGTGGATACGCAGTATTTT
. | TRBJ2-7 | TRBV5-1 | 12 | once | CASSLNTYEQYF | TGCGCCAGCAGCTTGAACACCTACGAGCAGTACTTC
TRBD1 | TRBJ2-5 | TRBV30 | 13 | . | CASNPGGGETQYF | TGTGCCTCGAATCCAGGGGGTGGCGAGACCCAGTACTTC
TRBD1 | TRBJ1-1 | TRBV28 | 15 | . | CASSPGTVMNTEAFF | TGTGCCAGCAGTCCAGGGACAGTGATGAACACTGAAGCTTTCTTT
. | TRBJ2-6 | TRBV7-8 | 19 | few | CASSLARWAGASGANVLTF | TGTGCCAGCAGCTTAGCGAGATGGGCAGGGGCGAGTGGGGCCAACGTCCTGACTTTC
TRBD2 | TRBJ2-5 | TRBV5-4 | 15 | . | CASSLLAGGGETQYF | TGTGCCAGCAGCTTGCTAGCGGGGGGAGGAGAGACCCAGTACTTC
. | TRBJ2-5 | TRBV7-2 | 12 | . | CASSLSDWTQYF | TGTGCCAGCAGCCTCTCTGACTGGACTCAGTACTTC
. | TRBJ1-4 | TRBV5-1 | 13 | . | CASRWGGGEKLFF | TGCGCCAGCAGATGGGGAGGGGGTGAAAAACTGTTTTTT
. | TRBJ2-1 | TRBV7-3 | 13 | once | CSSSLTKEDEQFF | TGTTCCAGCAGCTTAACAAAAGAGGATGAGCAGTTCTTC
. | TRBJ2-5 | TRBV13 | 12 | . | CASSLGKETQYF | TGTGCCAGCAGCTTAGGTAAAGAGACCCAGTACTTC
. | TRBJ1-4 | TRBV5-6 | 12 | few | CATRHHNEKLFF | TGTGCCACCCGACACCATAATGAAAAACTGTTTTTT
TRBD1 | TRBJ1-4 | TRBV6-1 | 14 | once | CASSARDRGEKLFF | TGTGCCAGCAGTGCCCGGGACAGGGGTGAAAAACTGTTTTTT
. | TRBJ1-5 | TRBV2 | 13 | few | CASSDAGFQPQHF | TGTGCCAGCAGTGACGCCGGGTTTCAGCCCCAGCATTTT
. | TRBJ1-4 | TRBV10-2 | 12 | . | CASGGTAEKLFF | TGCGCCAGCGGAGGGACGGCCGAAAAACTGTTTTTT
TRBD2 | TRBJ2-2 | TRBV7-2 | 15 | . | CASSLGLAATGELFF | TGTGCCAGCAGCTTGGGACTAGCAGCCACCGGGGAGCTGTTTTTT
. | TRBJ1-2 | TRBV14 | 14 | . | CASSQAGDLWGYTF | TGTGCCAGCAGCCAAGCGGGGGATCTCTGGGGCTACACCTTC
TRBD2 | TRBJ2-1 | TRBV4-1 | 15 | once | CASSQVPSGSNEQFF | TGCGCCAGCAGCCAAGTCCCCAGCGGGAGCAATGAGCAGTTCTTC
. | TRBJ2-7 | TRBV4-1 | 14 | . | CASSQTGTSYEQYF | TGCGCCAGCAGCCAAACCGGGACAAGCTACGAGCAGTACTTC
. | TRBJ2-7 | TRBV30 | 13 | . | CAWSVYRGFEQYF | TGTGCCTGGAGTGTTTATCGGGGTTTCGAGCAGTACTTC
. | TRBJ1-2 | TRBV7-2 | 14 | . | CASSLDPGYYGYTF | TGTGCCAGCAGCTTAGACCCAGGGTACTATGGCTACACCTTC
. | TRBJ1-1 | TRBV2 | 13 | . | CASRGPRGTEAFF | TGTGCCAGCAGGGGCCCCCGGGGCACTGAAGCTTTCTTT
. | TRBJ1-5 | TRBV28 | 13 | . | CASISSGNQPQHF | TGTGCCAGCATCAGTTCTGGCAATCAGCCCCAGCATTTT
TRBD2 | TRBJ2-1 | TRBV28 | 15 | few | CASSLLSGSRHEQFF | TGTGCCAGCAGTTTATTGAGCGGGAGTAGGCATGAGCAGTTCTTC
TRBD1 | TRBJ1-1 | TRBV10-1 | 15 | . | CASSESIQGGTEAFF | TGCGCCAGCAGTGAGTCGATACAGGGGGGGACTGAAGCTTTCTTT
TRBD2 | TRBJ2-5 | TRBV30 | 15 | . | CAQITLAGGQETQYF | TGTGCCCAAATCACACTAGCGGGAGGCCAAGAGACCCAGTACTTC
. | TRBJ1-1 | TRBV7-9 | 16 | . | CASSLGSLNLNTEAFF | TGTGCCAGCAGCTTGGGCAGCCTGAACTTGAACACTGAAGCTTTCTTT
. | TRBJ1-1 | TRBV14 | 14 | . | CASSQGRGNTEAFF | TGTGCCAGCAGCCAAGGGAGAGGTAACACTGAAGCTTTCTTT